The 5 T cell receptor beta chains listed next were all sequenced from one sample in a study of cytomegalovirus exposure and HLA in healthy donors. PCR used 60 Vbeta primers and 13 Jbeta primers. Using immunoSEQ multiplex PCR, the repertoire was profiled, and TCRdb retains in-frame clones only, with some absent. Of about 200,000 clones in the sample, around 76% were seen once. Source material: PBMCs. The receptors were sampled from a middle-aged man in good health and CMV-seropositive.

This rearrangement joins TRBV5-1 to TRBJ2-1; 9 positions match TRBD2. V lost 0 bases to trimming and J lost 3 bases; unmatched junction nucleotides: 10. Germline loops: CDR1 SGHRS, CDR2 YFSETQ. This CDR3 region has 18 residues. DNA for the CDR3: TGCGCCAGCAGCTTGGCAGCGGGGGGTCTCCTCGTCTACAATGAGCAGTTCTTC. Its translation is CASSLAAGGLLVYNEQFF.

The CDR3 nucleotides read TGCGCCAGCAGTGAGGCCCCCTGGCGGGAGGGCCAGTCGGCGGGAACCGGGGAGCTGTTTTTT. Its protein product is CASSEAPWREGQSAGTGELFF. The chain employs TRBV10-1 and TRBJ2-2, with 9 positions matching TRBD2. The length of the CDR3 is 21 residues. V dropped 2 bases and J dropped 5; count of bases not matched to a gene: 21. Germline V gives CDR1 WNHNN, CDR2 SYGVQD (reference sequence).

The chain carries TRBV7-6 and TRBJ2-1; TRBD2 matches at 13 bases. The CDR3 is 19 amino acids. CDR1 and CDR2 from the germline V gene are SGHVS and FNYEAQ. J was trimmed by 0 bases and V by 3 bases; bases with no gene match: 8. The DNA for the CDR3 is TGTGCCAGCAGCTTCTCAGAGGGGACTAGCGGGAACTCCTACAATGAGCAGTTCTTC. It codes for CASSFSEGTSGNSYNEQFF.

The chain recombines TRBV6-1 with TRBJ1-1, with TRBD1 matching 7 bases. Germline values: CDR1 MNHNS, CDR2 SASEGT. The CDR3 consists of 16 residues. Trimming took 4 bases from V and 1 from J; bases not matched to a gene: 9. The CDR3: CASSAVAGGRNTEAFF. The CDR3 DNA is TGTGCCAGCAGTGCCGTCGCAGGGGGGAGGAACACTGAAGCTTTCTTT.

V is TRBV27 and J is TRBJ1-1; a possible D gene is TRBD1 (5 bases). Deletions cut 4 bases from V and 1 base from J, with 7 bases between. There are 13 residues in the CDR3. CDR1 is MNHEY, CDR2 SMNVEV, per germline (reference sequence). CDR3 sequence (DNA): TGTGCCAGCAGTTGGCAGGGGAACACTGAAGCTTTCTTT. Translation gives CASSWQGNTEAFF.